A selection of T cell receptor beta chains follows, all from one sample in a study of monozygotic twins with inflammatory bowel disease. TCRdb processed the 5' RACE reads again and assigns one entry to each CDR3 protein, with no DNA. The sample yields 400,000 or so distinct CDR3 sequences, of which the top ten take up 2% to 2.5%. The sequencing sample was made of blood. The receptors originated from a human donor with ulcerative colitis or Crohn's disease, or a healthy co-twin of an affected twin (not recorded which). The CDR3 runs from the conserved cysteine through the conserved F or W.

>TRBV10-2|TRBJ2-1
CASNMIRTADYNEQFF
>TRBV29-1|TRBJ1-1
CSVENRGYTEAFF
>TRBV9|TRBJ1-6
CASSLVSSDSPLHF
>TRBV7-2|TRBJ1-6
CASSLGGRGFRSPLHF
>TRBV3-1|TRBJ1-1
CATSPGGNTEAFF
>TRBV14|TRBJ2-7
CASGSGGRAYEQYF
>TRBV6-6|TRBJ2-7
CASTPQAGSEQYF
>TRBV2|TRBJ2-7
CASRAEDREQYF
>TRBV29-1|TRBJ2-7
CSVARLAGDIYEQYF
>TRBV9|TRBJ2-5
CASSVGWQPLETQYF
>TRBV28|TRBJ2-1
CASTSPTSGAHLGSYNEQFF
>TRBV7-2|TRBJ1-2
CASSKGYNYGYTF
>TRBV20-1|TRBJ2-1
CSGLANYNEQFF
>TRBV3-1|TRBJ1-4
CASSQREGGQAEKLFF
>TRBV24-1|TRBJ2-3
CATSKIGVAGAPGDTQYF
>TRBV28|TRBJ1-5
CASSTSLRGGRDSNQPQHF
>TRBV7-3|TRBJ2-5
CASSPSGSSETQYF
>TRBV2|TRBJ1-1
CASSGQGTNTEAFF
>TRBV20-1|TRBJ2-7
CSAEGLAVSYEQYF
>TRBV6-1|TRBJ2-2
CASGGRDRGPTGELFF
>TRBV7-2|TRBJ2-1
CASSLKGGSSYNEQFF
>TRBV7-9|TRBJ1-6
CASVQGFNSPLHF
>TRBV7-9|TRBJ1-6
CASSPTTGDSPLHF
>TRBV5-1|TRBJ1-6
CASSPGGTENSPLHF
>TRBV6-2/TRBV6-3|TRBJ2-2
CASGATGFITGELFF
>TRBV5-1|TRBJ2-3
CASSPSGLDSDTQYF
>TRBV5-1|TRBJ2-1
CASSFPSGKAYNEQFF
>TRBV20-1|TRBJ1-2
CSALQGNNYGYTF
>TRBV5-1|TRBJ2-5
CASNLGGAGETQYF
>TRBV28|TRBJ1-5
CASSLLYSNQPQHF
>TRBV27|TRBJ2-2
CASSPRQQRGRRTGELFF